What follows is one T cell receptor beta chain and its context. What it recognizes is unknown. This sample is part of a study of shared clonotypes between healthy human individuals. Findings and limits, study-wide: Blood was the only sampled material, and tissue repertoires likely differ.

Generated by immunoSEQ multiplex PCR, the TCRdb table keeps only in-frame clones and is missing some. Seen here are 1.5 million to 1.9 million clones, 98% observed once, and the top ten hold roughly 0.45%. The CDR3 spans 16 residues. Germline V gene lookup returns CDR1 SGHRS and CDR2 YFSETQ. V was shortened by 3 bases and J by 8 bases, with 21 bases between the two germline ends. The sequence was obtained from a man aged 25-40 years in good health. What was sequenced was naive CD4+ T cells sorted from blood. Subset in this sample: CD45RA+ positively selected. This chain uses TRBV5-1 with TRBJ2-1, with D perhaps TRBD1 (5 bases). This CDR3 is CASSSGLKGPRDEQFF. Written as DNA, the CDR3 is TGCGCCAGCAGCTCAGGCCTGAAGGGGCCTAGGGATGAGCAGTTCTTC.